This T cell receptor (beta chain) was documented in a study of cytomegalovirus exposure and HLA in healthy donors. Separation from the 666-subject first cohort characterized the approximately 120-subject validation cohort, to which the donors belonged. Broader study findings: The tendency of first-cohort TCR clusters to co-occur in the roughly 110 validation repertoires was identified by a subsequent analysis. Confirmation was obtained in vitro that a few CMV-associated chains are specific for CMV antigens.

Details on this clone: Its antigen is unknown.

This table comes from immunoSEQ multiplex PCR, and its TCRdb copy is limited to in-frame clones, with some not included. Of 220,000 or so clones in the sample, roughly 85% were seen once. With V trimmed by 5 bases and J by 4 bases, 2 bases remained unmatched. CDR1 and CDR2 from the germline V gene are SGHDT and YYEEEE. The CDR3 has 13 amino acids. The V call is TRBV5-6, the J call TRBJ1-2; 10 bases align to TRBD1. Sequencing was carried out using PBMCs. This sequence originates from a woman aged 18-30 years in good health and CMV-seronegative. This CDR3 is CASRTGGGYGYTF. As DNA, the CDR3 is TGTGCCAGCAGGACAGGGGGCGGCTATGGCTACACCTTC.